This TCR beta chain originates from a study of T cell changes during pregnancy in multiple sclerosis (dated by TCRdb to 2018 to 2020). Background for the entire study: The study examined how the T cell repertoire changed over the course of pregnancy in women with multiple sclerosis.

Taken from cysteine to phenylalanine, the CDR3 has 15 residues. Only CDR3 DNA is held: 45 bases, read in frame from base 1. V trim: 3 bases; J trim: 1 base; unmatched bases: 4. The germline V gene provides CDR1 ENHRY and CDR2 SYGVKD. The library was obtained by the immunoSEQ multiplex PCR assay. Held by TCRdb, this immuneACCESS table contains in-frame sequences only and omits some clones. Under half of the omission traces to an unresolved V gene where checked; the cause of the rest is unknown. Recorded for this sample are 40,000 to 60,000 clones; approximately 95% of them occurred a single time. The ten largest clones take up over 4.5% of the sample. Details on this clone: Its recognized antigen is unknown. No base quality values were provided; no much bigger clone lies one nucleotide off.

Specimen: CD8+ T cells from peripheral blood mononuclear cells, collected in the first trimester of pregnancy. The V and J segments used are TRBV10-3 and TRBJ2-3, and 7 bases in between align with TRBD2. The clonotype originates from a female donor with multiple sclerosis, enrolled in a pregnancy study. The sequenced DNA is TGTGCCATCAGTGATATGGCGGGAGGCACAGATACGCAGTATTTT. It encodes CAISDMAGGTDTQYF.